The 13 T cell receptor beta chains reported below all come from one sample, sequenced in a study of T cells in Graves' hyperthyroidism and ophthalmopathy. Authors of the study amplified TCR beta CDR3 regions from RNA transcripts. HTBI primers were the set used in a first-round RT-PCR of the TCR CDR3. TCRdb reprocessed the multiplex PCR reads with MiXCR, giving one entry per CDR3 protein. The sample contains roughly 260,000 distinct CDR3 sequences, 13% to 15% of which appear only once. Sequencing was done on a sample of blood. The receptors come from a woman aged 40 to 50 with Graves' hyperthyroidism that later progressed to Graves' ophthalmopathy.

At least ten counts were recorded for this clonotype. The chain employs TRBV3-1 and TRBJ1-2; no firm D call. The V and J ends lost 1 base and 8 bases respectively, with 8 bases between them. The CDR3 totals 12 residues. Looked up from germline, CDR1 is LGHDT and CDR2 is YNNKEL (reference sequence). Written as DNA, the CDR3 is TGTGCCAGCAGCCAAGGGATTGGAGGCTACACCTTC. This sequence encodes CASSQGIGGYTF.

This clonotype was counted ten times or more. CDR3 residues: CASSFGVNYGYTF. The CDR3 nucleotides are TGTGCCAGCAGCTTTGGGGTTAACTATGGCTACACCTTC. The V call is TRBV7-2, the J call TRBJ1-2; D not resolved. The CDR3 length is 13 residues. Germline assignment: CDR1 SGHTA and CDR2 FQGNSA. V gave up 3 bases and J gave up 1 base, with 6 bases separating them.

This clonotype was detected many times. The gene calls are TRBV7-9 and TRBJ2-7, with TRBD1 identical over 9 bases. This CDR3 contains 15 residues. V lost 4 bases and J lost 3; bases outside the gene matches: 7. Germline V gene sequence: CDR1 SEHNR, CDR2 FQNEAQ (reference sequence). The CDR3 sequence: CASSSGTGSDYEQYF. In DNA form, the CDR3 reads TGTGCCAGCAGCTCAGGGACAGGGAGCGACTACGAGCAGTACTTC.

This clonotype has at least ten counts. The rearrangement uses TRBV3-1 and TRBJ1-1; TRBD1 might be the D (6 bases). The germline V gene has CDR1 LGHDT and CDR2 YNNKEL (reference sequence). Trimming shortened V by 6 bases and J by 3 bases, and 14 bases separated the two germline ends. The CDR3 has 14 residues. The CDR3 DNA sequence: TGTGCCAGCAGACCGTCAGGGGCGGACACTGAAGCTTTCTTT. It translates to CASRPSGADTEAFF.

This rearrangement joins TRBV30 to TRBJ2-3, with TRBD2 matching over 7 bases. Germline-derived CDR1 and CDR2 are GTSNPN and SVGIG (reference sequence). V trimming: 4 bases; J trimming: 4 bases; junction bases outside the gene matches: 11. The CDR3 spans 15 residues. The CDR3 loop is CAWTPGEGRADTQYF. CDR3 nucleotide sequence: TGTGCCTGGACCCCCGGGGAGGGTCGGGCAGATACGCAGTATTTT.

Turning to this clonotype: Since a much larger clone is just one base distant, this may be a read error. The chain recombines TRBV30 with TRBJ1-5; D is undetermined. The CDR3 loop spans 17 amino acids. The V end lost 1 base, the J end lost 3 bases, and 19 bases lay between the germline ends. The V gene's germline CDR1 is GTSNPN and CDR2 SVGIG (reference sequence). The CDR3 nucleotides are TGTGCCTGGAGTGGGGAAAGGAGGCTCCGGTCCAATCAGCCCCAGCATTTT. Encoded protein: CAWSGERRLRSNQPQHF.

This clonotype showed up many times. The V gene is TRBV12-3 or TRBV12-4, the J gene TRBJ1-4; D remains ambiguous. The CDR3 extends over 17 amino acids. V lost 2 bases to trimming and J lost 0 bases, with 13 bases between them. Here the CDR3 DNA reads TGTGCCAGCAGTTTAAACGACCGAGACGCAACTAATGAAAAACTGTTTTTT. It codes for CASSLNDRDATNEKLFF.

At least ten counts were recorded for this clonotype. The chain has TRBV2 and TRBJ1-1; 9 nucleotides agree with TRBD1. The germline V gene has CDR1 SNHLY and CDR2 FYNNEI. The CDR3 has 14 residues. V was clipped by 5 bases and J by 5 bases; unmatched bases: 6. This CDR3 is CASSREQGATEAFF. DNA for the CDR3: TGTGCCAGCAGTCGGGAACAGGGGGCGACTGAAGCTTTCTTT.

In this sample, this clonotype turned up many times. The V call is TRBV5-4, the J call TRBJ2-3; 7 bases agree with TRBD2. The length of the CDR3 is 16 residues. Germline V gene data show CDR1 as SGHNT and CDR2 as YYREEE (reference sequence). With 0 bases clipped from V and 2 bases from J, the junction kept 6 bases outside the gene matches. CDR3 sequence (DNA): TGTGCCAGCAGCTTGGCAGGCGGGAGTGCCACAGATACGCAGTATTTT. Its translation: CASSLAGGSATDTQYF.

This clonotype was recorded a few times. This rearrangement joins TRBV9 to TRBJ1-5; D uncertain. Trimming removed 3 bases from V and 0 bases from J, with 7 bases in between. Germline CDR1 reads SGDLS; CDR2 reads YYNGEE. The length of the CDR3 is 14 residues. The chain's CDR3 is CASSGGASNQPQHF. The DNA of the CDR3 is TGTGCCAGCAGCGGGGGAGCTAGCAATCAGCCCCAGCATTTT.

This clonotype was recorded once. The J gene is TRBJ2-7, the V gene TRBV20-1, with 13 positions matching TRBD2. This CDR3 is 16 amino acids long. From germline, CDR1 is DFQATT and CDR2 SNEGSKA (reference sequence). With 6 bases clipped from V and 5 bases from J, the junction kept 13 bases outside the gene matches. CDR3 DNA: TGCAGTGCCCTGGGACTAGCGGGACAAGGACGAGACGAGCAGTACTTC. Amino acid sequence: CSALGLAGQGRDEQYF.

Only a few counts were recorded for this clonotype. The CDR3 region has the DNA TGCGCCAGCAGACCTAGGGGGGGGGAGGCAGTCCACAATGAGCAGTTCTTC. This codes for CASRPRGGEAVHNEQFF. The chain uses TRBV5-1 and TRBJ2-1; D might be TRBD2 (7 bases). Deletions cut 5 bases from V and 5 bases from J, with 23 bases between. The V gene's germline CDR1 is SGHRS and CDR2 YFSETQ. This CDR3 spans 17 amino acids.

This clonotype was observed many times. The chain is built from TRBV28 and TRBJ1-1; D might be TRBD1 (5 bases). CDR3 size: 13 residues. Germline V CDR1 and CDR2: MDHEN, SYDVKM. The germline V and J ends were trimmed by 6 bases and 2 bases, with 10 bases remaining between them. The CDR3 sequence: CASRPGQNTEAFF. The CDR3 DNA sequence: TGTGCCAGCAGACCAGGACAAAACACTGAAGCTTTCTTT.